This T cell receptor (beta chain) was identified during a study of cytomegalovirus exposure and HLA in healthy donors. Study at large: A previous analysis identified fewer than 130 million unique TCR beta sequences derived from 180 million or so T cells.

After removal of 2 bases from V and 6 bases from J, the junction contained 4 bases not matched to a gene. CDR1 and CDR2 from the germline V gene are GTSNPN and SVGIG (reference sequence). This CDR3 comprises 13 residues. PCR involved 60 Vbeta and 13 Jbeta primers. TCRdb's table, derived via immunoSEQ multiplex PCR, lists solely in-frame clones and lacks some. The data hold about 200,000 clones, with roughly 80% observed a single time. Points on this clone: Its antigen is not known.

Study-level results: For presence/absence analyses, sequencing depth was assumed to be roughly uniform across donors.

This chain uses TRBV30 with TRBJ2-1; 7 bases agree with TRBD2. Sequencing was done on a sample of PBMCs. The TCR sequence derives from a man aged 45-60 years in good health and CMV-seronegative. The CDR3 DNA reads TGTGCCTGGAGTAGCGGGATGACCAATGAGCAGTTCTTC. Translating gives CAWSSGMTNEQFF.